This entry is about one T cell receptor (beta chain). Measured with immunoSEQ multiplex PCR; TCRdb has only the in-frame clones, and not every one. The data hold about 150,000 clones, with more than 85% observed a single time. The germline V gene has CDR1 LGHNT and CDR2 FRNRAP. The CDR3 contains 15 residues. Trimming stripped 2 bases from V and 7 bases from J, with 17 bases between. This specimen belongs to a study of control samples from healthy donors and cancer patients. The receptor's source is a man aged 45-65 years in good health. V usage is TRBV12-5 and J usage is TRBJ1-2; possible D gene TRBD1, 6 bases. The sequenced sample was blood. This chain's CDR3 is CASGLPPGAIPGYTF. The CDR3 region has the DNA TGTGCTAGTGGTTTGCCACCGGGGGCAATCCCTGGCTACACCTTC.